These T cell receptor beta chains were read from a single sample in a study of blood T cells in healthy people across ages. TCRdb reprocessed the 5' RACE reads with MiXCR, giving one entry per CDR3 protein. The sample holds hundreds of thousands of distinct CDR3 sequences, roughly 49% seen once. Material for sequencing was blood. Receptors originate from a woman aged 60-70 years in good health. Each CDR3 is given with its conserved first and last residue. Clone size is given for some rows only: seen once, a few or many times, or a class if the clone is expanded.

V gene: TRBV2; clone size: NA; J gene: TRBJ1-6; CDR3 protein: CASSFRDRQVSSPLHF
V gene: TRBV7-3; clone size: NA; J gene: TRBJ1-3; CDR3 protein: CASSLKPSGNTIYF
V gene: TRBV5-1; clone size: NA; J gene: NA; CDR3 protein: CASSPGGRNEQYF
V gene: TRBV4-3; clone size: NA; J gene: TRBJ2-5; CDR3 protein: CASSHRLAGQETQYF
V gene: TRBV4-2; clone size: NA; J gene: TRBJ2-1; CDR3 protein: CASSQLTAYNEQFF
V gene: TRBV29-1; clone size: NA; J gene: TRBJ2-5; CDR3 protein: CSVEARGKETQDF
V gene: TRBV7-2; clone size: NA; J gene: TRBJ2-1; CDR3 protein: CASSLPSSAVYNEQFF
V gene: TRBV20-1; clone size: few; J gene: TRBJ2-5; CDR3 protein: CSAKTHQETQYF
V gene: TRBV21-1; clone size: NA; J gene: TRBJ1-6; CDR3 protein: CTSSKEYQSSYNSPLHF
V gene: TRBV3-1; clone size: once; J gene: TRBJ2-5; CDR3 protein: CASSQVLAGGETLYF
V gene: TRBV12-3/TRBV12-4; clone size: NA; J gene: TRBJ2-2; CDR3 protein: CASRAGRSSTGELFF
V gene: TRBV20-1; clone size: NA; J gene: NA; CDR3 protein: CSARVLGQGHHEQYF
V gene: TRBV20-1; clone size: NA; J gene: TRBJ2-3; CDR3 protein: CSARGPGPFTDTQYF
V gene: TRBV18; clone size: few; J gene: TRBJ2-4; CDR3 protein: CASSSGISKNIQYF
V gene: TRBV29-1; clone size: NA; J gene: TRBJ2-3; CDR3 protein: CSVAQRGGSTDTQYF
V gene: TRBV6-5; clone size: NA; J gene: TRBJ2-7; CDR3 protein: CASSYSRGWASYEQYF
V gene: TRBV28; clone size: few; J gene: TRBJ2-7; CDR3 protein: CASRPSGEHEQYF
V gene: TRBV7-2; clone size: NA; J gene: TRBJ2-6; CDR3 protein: CASSLTGYGANVLTF
V gene: TRBV7-2; clone size: NA; J gene: TRBJ2-7; CDR3 protein: CASSVDRRGREQYF
V gene: TRBV2; clone size: NA; J gene: TRBJ2-3; CDR3 protein: CASSDLGAVNTDTQYF
V gene: TRBV2; clone size: NA; J gene: TRBJ2-2; CDR3 protein: CASSYSGSGTGELFF
V gene: TRBV2; clone size: few; J gene: TRBJ2-1; CDR3 protein: CASSAVAGAYNEQFF